Below are 5 T cell receptor beta chains sequenced from a single sample in a study of T cell responses to AZD1222 COVID-19 vaccine. Sequencing was performed with immunoSEQ multiplex PCR; in TCRdb, only in-frame clones are kept and a portion is missing. The table records 150,000 to 250,000 clones, roughly 90% of them present only once. This material consisted of peripheral blood, taken 28 days after the second AZD1222 dose. The receptors come from an adult who received the AZD1222 COVID-19 vaccine.

V is TRBV19 and J is TRBJ2-1; TRBD2 aligns across 11 bases. V was pared by 6 bases and J by 6 bases, with 7 bases of the junction left unmatched. The CDR3 is 15 amino acids. The germline CDR1 and CDR2 sequences are LNHDA and SQIVND (reference sequence). CDR3 sequence: CASRPEGTSGNEQFF. The CDR3 nucleotides read TGTGCCAGTAGGCCAGAGGGGACTAGCGGCAATGAGCAGTTCTTC. Combining the CDR3 with reference TRBV19 and TRBJ2-1 gives the whole variable domain DGGITQSPKYLFRKEGQNVTLSCEQNLNHDAMYWYRQDPGQGLRLIYYSQIVNDFQKGDIAEGYSVSREKKESFPLTVTSAQKNPTAFYLCASRPEGTSGNEQFFGPGTRLTVL.

This sequence joins TRBV21-1 and TRBJ2-1. TRBV21-1 is a pseudogene segment. CDR3 size: 20 residues. The CDR3, as DNA: TGTGCCAGCAGCAAAGCGTCTCCCAGTTTTAGGGGGGCCTCCTACAATGAGCAGTTCTTC. Its translation is CASSKASPSFRGASYNEQFF.

This chain connects TRBV30 to TRBJ2-3; D is unclear. CDR3 size: 13 residues. Germline V gene lookup returns CDR1 GTSNPN and CDR2 SVGIG (reference sequence). The germline V and J ends were trimmed by 8 bases and 5 bases, with 17 bases remaining between them. The CDR3 region has the DNA TGTGCCAGTTCCCCCGTGAGAAGAGATACGCAGTATTTT. It codes for CASSPVRRDTQYF. Based on the CDR3 plus reference TRBV30 and TRBJ2-3, the full variable domain is SQTIHQWPATLVQPVGSPLSLECTVEGTSNPNLYWYRQAAGRGLQLLFYSVGIGQISSEVPQNLSASRPQDRQFILSSKKLLLSDSGFYLCASSPVRRDTQYFGPGTRLTVL.

The chain employs TRBV27 and TRBJ2-3; D perhaps matches TRBD2 (6 bases). The germline CDR1 and CDR2 sequences are MNHEY and SMNVEV (reference sequence). CDR3 length: 14 residues. The V and J ends lost 3 bases and 0 bases respectively, with 7 bases between them. The CDR3: CASSFSGSTDTQYF. The CDR3 DNA is TGTGCCAGCAGTTTCAGCGGGAGCACAGATACGCAGTATTTT.

The chain is built from TRBV5-1 and TRBJ2-3; 7 positions match TRBD1. Germline assignment: CDR1 SGHRS and CDR2 YFSETQ. The V gene end was trimmed by 4 bases and the J gene end by 1 base; junction bases not matched to a gene: 3. The CDR3 spans 14 residues. CDR3 sequence: CASSTGTGTDTQYF. The CDR3 DNA reads TGCGCCAGCAGCACTGGGACAGGCACAGATACGCAGTATTTT.